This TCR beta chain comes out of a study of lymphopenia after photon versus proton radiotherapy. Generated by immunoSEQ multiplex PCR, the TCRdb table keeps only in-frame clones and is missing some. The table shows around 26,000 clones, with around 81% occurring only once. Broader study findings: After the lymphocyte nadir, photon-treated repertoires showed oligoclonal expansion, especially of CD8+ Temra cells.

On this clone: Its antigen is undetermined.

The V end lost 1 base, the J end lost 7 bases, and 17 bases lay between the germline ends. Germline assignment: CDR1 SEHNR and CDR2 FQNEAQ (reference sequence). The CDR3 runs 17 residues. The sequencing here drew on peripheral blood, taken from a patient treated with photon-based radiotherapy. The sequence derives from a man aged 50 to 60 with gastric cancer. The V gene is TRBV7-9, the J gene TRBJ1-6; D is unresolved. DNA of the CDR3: TGTGCCAGCAGCTTAGGGTCAGCGGGTAGGGTGAATTCACCCCTCCACTTT. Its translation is CASSLGSAGRVNSPLHF.